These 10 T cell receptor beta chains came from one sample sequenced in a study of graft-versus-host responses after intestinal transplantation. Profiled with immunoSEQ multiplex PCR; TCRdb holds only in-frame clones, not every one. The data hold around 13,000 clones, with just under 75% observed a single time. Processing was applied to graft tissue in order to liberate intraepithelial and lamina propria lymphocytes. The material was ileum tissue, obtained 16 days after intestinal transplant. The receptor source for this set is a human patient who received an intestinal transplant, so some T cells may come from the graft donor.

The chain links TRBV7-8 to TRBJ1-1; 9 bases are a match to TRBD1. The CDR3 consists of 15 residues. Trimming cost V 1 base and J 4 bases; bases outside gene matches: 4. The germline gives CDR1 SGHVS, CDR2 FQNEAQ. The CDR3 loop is CASSLGPTGGTEAFF. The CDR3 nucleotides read TGTGCCAGCAGCTTAGGGCCGACAGGGGGCACTGAAGCTTTCTTT.

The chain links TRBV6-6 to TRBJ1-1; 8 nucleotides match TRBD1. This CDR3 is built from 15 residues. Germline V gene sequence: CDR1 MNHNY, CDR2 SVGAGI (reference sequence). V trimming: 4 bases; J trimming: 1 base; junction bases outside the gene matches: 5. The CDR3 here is CASSLTTGANTEAFF. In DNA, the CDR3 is TGTGCCAGCAGTTTAACGACAGGGGCGAACACTGAAGCTTTCTTT.

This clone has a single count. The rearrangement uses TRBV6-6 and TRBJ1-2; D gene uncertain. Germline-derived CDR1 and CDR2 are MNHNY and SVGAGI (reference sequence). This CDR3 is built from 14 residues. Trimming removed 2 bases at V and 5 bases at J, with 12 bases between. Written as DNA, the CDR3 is TGTGCCAGCAGTTACGGAGGCAGGCTTTATGGCTACACCTTC. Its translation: CASSYGGRLYGYTF.

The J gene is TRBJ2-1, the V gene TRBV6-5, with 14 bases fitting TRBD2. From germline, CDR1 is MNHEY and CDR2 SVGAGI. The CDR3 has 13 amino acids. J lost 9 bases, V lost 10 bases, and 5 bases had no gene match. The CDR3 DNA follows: TGTGCCACTGGGACTAGCGGGAGCGGTGAGCAGTTCTTC. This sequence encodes CATGTSGSGEQFF.

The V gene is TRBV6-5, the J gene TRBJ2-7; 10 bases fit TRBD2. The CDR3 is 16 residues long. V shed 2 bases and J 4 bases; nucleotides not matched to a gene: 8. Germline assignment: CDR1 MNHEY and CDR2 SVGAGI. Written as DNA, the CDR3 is TGTGCCAGCAGTTACGGTATCAGCGGGAGGGCTTACGAGCAGTACTTC. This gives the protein CASSYGISGRAYEQYF.

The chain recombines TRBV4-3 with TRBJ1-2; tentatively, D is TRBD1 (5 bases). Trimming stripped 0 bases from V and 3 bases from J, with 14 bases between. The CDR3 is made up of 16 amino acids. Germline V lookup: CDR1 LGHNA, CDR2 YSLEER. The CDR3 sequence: CASSQDFTDRYYGYTF. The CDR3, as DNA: TGCGCCAGCAGCCAAGATTTCACCGACAGATACTATGGCTACACCTTC.

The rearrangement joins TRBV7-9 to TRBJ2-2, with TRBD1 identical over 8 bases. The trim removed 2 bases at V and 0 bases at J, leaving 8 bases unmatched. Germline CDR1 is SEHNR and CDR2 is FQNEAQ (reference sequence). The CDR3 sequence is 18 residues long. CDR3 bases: TGTGCCAGCAGCTTACTACCCGGACAGGGACCGAACACCGGGGAGCTGTTTTTT. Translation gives CASSLLPGQGPNTGELFF. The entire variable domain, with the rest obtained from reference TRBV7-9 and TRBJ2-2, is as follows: DTGVSQNPRHKITKRGQNVTFRCDPISEHNRLYWYRQTLGQGPEFLTYFQNEAQLEKSRLLSDRFSAERPKGSFSTLEIQRTEQGDSAMYLCASSLLPGQGPNTGELFFGEGSRLTVL.

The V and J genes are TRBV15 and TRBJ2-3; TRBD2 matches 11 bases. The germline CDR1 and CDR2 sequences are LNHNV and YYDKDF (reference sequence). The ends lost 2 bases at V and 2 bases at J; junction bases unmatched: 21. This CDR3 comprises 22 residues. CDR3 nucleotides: TGTGCCACCAGCAGACACCCGCAGACAGGGGCCACTAGCGGGGGTAACACAGATACGCAGTATTTT. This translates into CATSRHPQTGATSGGNTDTQYF.

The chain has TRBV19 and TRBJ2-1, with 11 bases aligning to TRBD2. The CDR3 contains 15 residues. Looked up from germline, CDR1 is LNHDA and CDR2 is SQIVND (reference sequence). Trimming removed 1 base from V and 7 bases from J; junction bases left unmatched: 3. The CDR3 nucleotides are TGTGCCAGTAGTATAGGGGCTAGCGGGAGGAATGAGCAGTTCTTC. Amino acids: CASSIGASGRNEQFF.

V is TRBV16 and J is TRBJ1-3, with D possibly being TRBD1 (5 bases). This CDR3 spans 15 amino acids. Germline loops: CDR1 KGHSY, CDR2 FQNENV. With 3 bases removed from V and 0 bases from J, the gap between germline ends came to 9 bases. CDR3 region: CASSHYRYSGNTIYF. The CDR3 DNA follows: TGTGCCAGCAGCCACTACAGGTACTCTGGAAACACCATATATTTT.